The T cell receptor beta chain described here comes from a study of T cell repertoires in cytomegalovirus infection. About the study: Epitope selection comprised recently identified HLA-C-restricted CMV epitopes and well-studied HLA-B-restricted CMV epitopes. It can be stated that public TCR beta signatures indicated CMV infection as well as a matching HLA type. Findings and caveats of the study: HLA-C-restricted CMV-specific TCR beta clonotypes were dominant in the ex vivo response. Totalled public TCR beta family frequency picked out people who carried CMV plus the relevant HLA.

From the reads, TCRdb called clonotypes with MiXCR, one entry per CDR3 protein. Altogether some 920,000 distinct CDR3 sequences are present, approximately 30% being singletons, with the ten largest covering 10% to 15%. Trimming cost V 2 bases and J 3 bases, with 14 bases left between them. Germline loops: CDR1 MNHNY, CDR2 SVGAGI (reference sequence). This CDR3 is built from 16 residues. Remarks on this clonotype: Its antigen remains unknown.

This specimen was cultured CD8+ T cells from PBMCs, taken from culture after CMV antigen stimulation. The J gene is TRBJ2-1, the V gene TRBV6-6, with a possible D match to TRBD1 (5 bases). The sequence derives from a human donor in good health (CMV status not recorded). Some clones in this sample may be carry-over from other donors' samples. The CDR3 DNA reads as TGTGCCAGCAGTTACAACCCCAGGGTCAGCTACAATGAGCAGTTCTTC. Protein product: CASSYNPRVSYNEQFF.